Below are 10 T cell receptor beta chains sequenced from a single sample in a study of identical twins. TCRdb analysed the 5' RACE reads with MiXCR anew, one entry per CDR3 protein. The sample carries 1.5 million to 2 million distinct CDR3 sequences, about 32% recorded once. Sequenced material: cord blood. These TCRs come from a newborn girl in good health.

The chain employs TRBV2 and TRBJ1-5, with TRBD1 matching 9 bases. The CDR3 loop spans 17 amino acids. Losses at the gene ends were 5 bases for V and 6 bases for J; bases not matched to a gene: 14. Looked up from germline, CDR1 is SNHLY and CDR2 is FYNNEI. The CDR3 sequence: CASSRTGTGLIGQPQHF. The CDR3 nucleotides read TGTGCCAGCAGTCGTACCGGGACAGGGCTTATTGGTCAGCCCCAGCATTTT.

CDR3 sequence reads: CAISPAADASYNEQYF. CDR3 nucleotides: TGTGCCATCTCCCCCGCGGCGGACGCTTCCTACAATGAGCAGTACTTC. This chain connects TRBV10-3 to TRBJ2-1; D call uncertain. The better agreement between TRBJ2-7 and the DNA end casts doubt on the J call. CDR3 size: 16 residues. The germline V gene has CDR1 ENHRY and CDR2 SYGVKD.

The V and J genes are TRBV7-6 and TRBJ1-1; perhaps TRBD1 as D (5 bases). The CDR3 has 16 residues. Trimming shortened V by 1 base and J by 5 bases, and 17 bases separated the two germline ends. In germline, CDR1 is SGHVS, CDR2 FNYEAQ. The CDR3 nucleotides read TGTGCCAGCAGCTTAGAGGGCCCGGGGCGCCGGACTGAAGCTTTCTTT. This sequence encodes CASSLEGPGRRTEAFF.

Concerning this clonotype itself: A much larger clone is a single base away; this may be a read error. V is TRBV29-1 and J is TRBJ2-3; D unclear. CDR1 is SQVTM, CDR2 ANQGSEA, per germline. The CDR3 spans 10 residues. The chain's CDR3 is CSVLVDAQYF. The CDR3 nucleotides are TGCAGCGTCCTAGTAGATGCGCAGTATTTT.

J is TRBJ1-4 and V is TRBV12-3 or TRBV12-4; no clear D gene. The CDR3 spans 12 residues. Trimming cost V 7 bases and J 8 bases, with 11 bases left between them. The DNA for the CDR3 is TGTGCCAGCATTTTTGTGGGAGAAAAACTGTTTTTT. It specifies CASIFVGEKLFF.

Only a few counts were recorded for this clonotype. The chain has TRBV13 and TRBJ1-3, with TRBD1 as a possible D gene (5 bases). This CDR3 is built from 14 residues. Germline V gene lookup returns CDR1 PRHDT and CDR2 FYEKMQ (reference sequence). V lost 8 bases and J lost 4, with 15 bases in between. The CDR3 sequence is CASAPQGTGNTIYF. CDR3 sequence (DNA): TGTGCCAGCGCTCCCCAGGGTACGGGAAACACCATATATTTT.

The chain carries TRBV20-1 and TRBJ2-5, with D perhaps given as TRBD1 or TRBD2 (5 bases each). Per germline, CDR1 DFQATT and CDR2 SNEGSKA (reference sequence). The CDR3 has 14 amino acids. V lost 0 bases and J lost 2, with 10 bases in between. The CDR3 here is CSARDRGGQETQYF. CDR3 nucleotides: TGCAGTGCTAGAGATCGGGGCGGACAAGAGACCCAGTACTTC.

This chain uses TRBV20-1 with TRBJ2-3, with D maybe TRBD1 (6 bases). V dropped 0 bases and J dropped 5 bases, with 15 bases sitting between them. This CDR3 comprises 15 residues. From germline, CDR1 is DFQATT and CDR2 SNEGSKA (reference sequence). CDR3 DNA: TGCAGTGCTAGAGAGGGCGTGGGGGCGCAAGATACGCAGTATTTT. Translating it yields CSAREGVGAQDTQYF.

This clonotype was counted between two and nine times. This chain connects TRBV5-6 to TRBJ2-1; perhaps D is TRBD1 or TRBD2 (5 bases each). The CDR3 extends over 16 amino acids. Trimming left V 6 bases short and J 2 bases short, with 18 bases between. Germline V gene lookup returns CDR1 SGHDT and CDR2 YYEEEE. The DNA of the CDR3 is TGTGCCAGCACCCGTGGGACCGGCTGGACCTACAATGAGCAGTTCTTC. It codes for CASTRGTGWTYNEQFF.

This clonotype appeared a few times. CDR3 DNA sequence: TGCGCCAGCAGCCCCCTAGCGGGAGTGGATAATGAGCAGTTCTTC. As protein: CASSPLAGVDNEQFF. The V call is TRBV5-1, the J call TRBJ2-1, with 10 bases lining up with TRBD2. The junction had 8 bases not matched to a gene; V was cut back by 4 bases and J by 7 bases. Germline V gene lookup returns CDR1 SGHRS and CDR2 YFSETQ. The CDR3 spans 15 residues.